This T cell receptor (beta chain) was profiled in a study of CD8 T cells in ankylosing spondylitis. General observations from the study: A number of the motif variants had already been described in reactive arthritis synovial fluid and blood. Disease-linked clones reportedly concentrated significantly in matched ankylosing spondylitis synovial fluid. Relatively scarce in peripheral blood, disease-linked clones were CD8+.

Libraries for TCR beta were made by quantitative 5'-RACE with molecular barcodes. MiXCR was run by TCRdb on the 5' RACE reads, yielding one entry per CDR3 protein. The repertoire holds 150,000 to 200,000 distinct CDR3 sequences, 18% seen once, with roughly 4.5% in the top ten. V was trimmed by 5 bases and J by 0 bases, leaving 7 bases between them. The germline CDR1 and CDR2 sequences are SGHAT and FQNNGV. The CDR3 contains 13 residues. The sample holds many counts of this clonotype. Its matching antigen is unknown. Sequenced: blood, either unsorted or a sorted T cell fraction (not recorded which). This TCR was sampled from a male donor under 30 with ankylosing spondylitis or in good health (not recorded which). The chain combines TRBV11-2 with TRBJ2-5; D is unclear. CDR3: CASSARNQETQYF. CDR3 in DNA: TGTGCCAGCAGCGCCAGGAACCAAGAGACCCAGTACTTC.